The rows below give T cell receptor beta chains drawn from one sample of a study of technical replicates of blood from a few donors. The data were produced by immunoSEQ multiplex PCR, yet TCRdb's version contains in-frame clones alone and is incomplete. This table has 75,000 to 100,000 clones, less than 95% appearing once. The specimen sequenced was T cells isolated from PBMCs. All receptors come from a human donor in good health. CDR3s include the opening cysteine and the closing phenylalanine or tryptophan. The order of the fields is V gene, clone size, J gene, D gene, CDR3 protein, CDR3 DNA. The D gene is left open where the match is weak. The listing skips clone size in some rows; elsewhere it reads once, few, many or a size class.

>TRBV18|-|TRBJ2-7|-
CASSPQGGNEQYF
TGTGCCAGCTCACCTCAGGGAGGAAACGAGCAGTACTTC
>TRBV12-5|-|TRBJ1-1|-
CASQQFNTEAFF
TGTGCTAGCCAACAGTTTAACACTGAAGCTTTCTTT
>TRBV5-6|-|TRBJ1-1|TRBD1
CASSSGGAVTEAFF
TGTGCCAGCAGCTCAGGGGGCGCGGTCACTGAAGCTTTCTTT
>TRBV5-1|-|TRBJ2-7|-
CASSPTTGLTSYEQYF
TGCGCCAGCAGCCCCACCACCGGACTGACTTCCTACGAGCAGTACTTC
>TRBV2|once|TRBJ2-2|TRBD2
CASSEGLAGPGELFF
TGTGCCAGCAGTGAAGGACTAGCGGGACCCGGGGAGCTGTTTTTT
>TRBV5-1|-|TRBJ2-5|-
CASSFFREETQYF
TGCGCCAGCAGCTTTTTCAGGGAAGAGACCCAGTACTTC
>TRBV18|-|TRBJ2-3|TRBD1
CASSSDRPDTQYF
TGTGCCAGCTCATCGGACAGGCCAGATACGCAGTATTTT
>TRBV4-2|-|TRBJ2-1|-
CASGGGGNNNEQFF
TGTGCCAGCGGGGGGGGCGGGAATAACAATGAGCAGTTCTTC
>TRBV6-1|-|TRBJ2-1|-
CASSVVVRGNEQFF
TGTGCCAGCAGTGTGGTCGTGAGAGGAAATGAGCAGTTCTTC
>TRBV5-1|-|TRBJ1-2|-
CASSMIPGATNYGYTF
TGCGCCAGCAGCATGATTCCAGGGGCCACTAACTATGGCTACACCTTC
>TRBV9|-|TRBJ2-7|-
CASSVLGSSSYEQYF
TGTGCCAGCAGCGTTTTGGGCAGTAGCTCCTACGAGCAGTACTTC
>TRBV2|-|TRBJ2-2|-
CASGGEPGELFF
TGTGCCAGCGGAGGGGAACCCGGGGAGCTGTTTTTT
>TRBV9|-|TRBJ2-5|-
CASSASGQQYQETQYF
TGTGCCAGCAGCGCCTCGGGACAACAGTACCAAGAGACCCAGTACTTC
>TRBV11-3|-|TRBJ2-1|-
CASSLDATGFVYNEQFF
TGTGCCAGCAGCTTAGACGCAACAGGTTTCGTGTACAATGAGCAGTTCTTC
>TRBV7-3|-|TRBJ2-2|TRBD2
CASSPHLWTSGSANTGELFF
TGTGCCAGCAGCCCACACCTTTGGACTAGCGGGAGTGCGAACACCGGGGAGCTGTTTTTT
>TRBV27|-|TRBJ2-7|-
CASSFGYEQYF
TGTGCCAGCAGTTTCGGGTACGAGCAGTACTTC
>TRBV13|-|TRBJ2-7|TRBD2
CASSLRTSGVPYEQYF
TGTGCCAGCAGCCTGAGAACTAGCGGCGTTCCCTACGAGCAGTACTTC
>TRBV7-3|-|TRBJ2-2|-
CASSSATTGELFF
TGTGCCAGCAGCTCCGCTACCACCGGGGAGCTGTTTTTT
>TRBV7-7|once|TRBJ2-3|TRBD2
CASSPTSGRDTQYF
TGTGCCAGCAGCCCCACTAGCGGGAGAGATACGCAGTATTTT
>TRBV10-3|-|TRBJ2-2|TRBD2
CAIKGLGDTGELFF
TGTGCCATCAAGGGACTAGGGGACACCGGGGAGCTGTTTTTT
>TRBV6-4|-|TRBJ2-3|-
CASSVEVGTDTQYF
TGTGCCAGCAGTGTGGAGGTCGGCACAGATACGCAGTATTTT
>TRBV7-2|-|TRBJ2-7|TRBD2
CASSRNGDGVSGPSYF
TGTGCCAGCAGCCGAAACGGGGATGGGGTTAGCGGGCCGTCGTACTTC
>TRBV10-3|-|TRBJ2-7|TRBD2
CAISGREDSYEQYF
TGTGCCATCAGTGGACGGGAGGACTCCTACGAGCAGTACTTC
>TRBV6-1|once|TRBJ2-2|-
CASSEGGRRAGELFF
TGTGCCAGCAGTGAAGGTGGGAGGAGGGCCGGGGAGCTGTTTTTT
>TRBV5-1|-|TRBJ1-4|-
CASSLGGQYFNEKLFF
TGCGCCAGCAGCTTGGGCGGACAGTATTTTAATGAAAAACTGTTTTTT
>TRBV4-3|-|TRBJ1-1|-
CASSQTLGTLKRTEAFF
TGCGCCAGCAGCCAGACACTAGGGACATTGAAGAGGACTGAAGCTTTCTTT
>TRBV28|-|TRBJ2-7|-
CASSFPGNSYEQYF
TGTGCCAGCAGTTTTCCAGGGAACTCCTACGAGCAGTACTTC
>TRBV15|-|TRBJ1-2|TRBD1
CATSPGDRVNYGYTF
TGTGCCACCAGCCCTGGGGACAGGGTTAACTATGGCTACACCTTC
>TRBV6-1|-|TRBJ1-3|TRBD1
CASSGDRELNTIYF
TGTGCCAGCAGTGGGGACAGGGAGTTAAACACCATATATTTT
>TRBV9|-|TRBJ1-2|TRBD1
CASSGNRGLGWYGYTF
TGTGCCAGCAGCGGGAACAGGGGGCTGGGCTGGTATGGCTACACCTTC
>TRBV29-1|-|TRBJ2-1|TRBD2
CSVGLAGDPYNEQFF
TGCAGCGTTGGGCTAGCGGGAGACCCCTACAATGAGCAGTTCTTC
>TRBV5-4|-|TRBJ2-1|-
CASSPGVNEQFF
TGTGCCAGCAGCCCGGGAGTCAATGAGCAGTTCTTC
>TRBV27|-|TRBJ2-7|-
CASSTLDWYEQYF
TGTGCCAGCAGTACATTAGACTGGTACGAGCAGTACTTC
>TRBV27|-|TRBJ2-1|-
CASSSPGTRSYNEQFF
TGTGCCAGCAGTTCACCAGGCACCCGCTCCTACAATGAGCAGTTCTTC
>TRBV4-1|-|TRBJ2-1|-
CASSHLPYNEQFF
TGCGCCAGCAGCCACCTACCCTACAATGAGCAGTTCTTC
>TRBV30|few|TRBJ1-1|-
CAWSVTDTEAFF
TGTGCCTGGAGTGTGACAGACACTGAAGCTTTCTTT
>TRBV28|-|TRBJ2-7|-
CASSLFLQSNYEQYF
TGTGCCAGCAGTTTATTTTTACAGTCCAACTACGAGCAGTACTTC
>TRBV5-6|-|TRBJ2-5|-
CASSTTGTKETQYF
TGTGCCAGCAGCACGACCGGGACAAAAGAGACCCAGTACTTC
>TRBV30|few|TRBJ1-5|-
CAWSGPNQPQHF
TGTGCCTGGAGTGGTCCGAATCAGCCCCAGCATTTT
>TRBV29-1|-|TRBJ2-7|TRBD1
CSVKDRYYEQYF
TGCAGCGTTAAGGACAGGTACTACGAGCAGTACTTC
>TRBV23-1|-|TRBJ2-7|-
CASSPPPGHIYEQYF
TGCGCCAGCAGTCCACCTCCGGGACACATCTACGAGCAGTACTTC
>TRBV7-9|-|TRBJ2-4|-
CATITRANIQYF
TGTGCCACAATAACCAGGGCAAACATTCAGTACTTC
>TRBV13|-|TRBJ2-3|TRBD2
CASSSLHFSAGGPGTDTQYF
TGTGCCAGCAGCTCGTTACACTTTTCAGCGGGAGGGCCGGGCACAGATACGCAGTATTTT
>TRBV28|-|TRBJ2-7|TRBD2
CASVTGLEGSYEQYF
TGTGCCAGCGTTACGGGACTAGAGGGGTCCTACGAGCAGTACTTC
>TRBV6-1|-|TRBJ1-2|-
CASSEKVRVQDYGYTF
TGTGCCAGCAGTGAAAAAGTGCGGGTGCAGGACTATGGCTACACCTTC
>TRBV27|-|TRBJ2-7|-
CASSRGPNYEQYF
TGTGCCAGCAGCCGAGGTCCAAACTACGAGCAGTACTTC
>TRBV2|-|TRBJ2-7|-
CASISYEQYF
TGTGCCAGCATATCGTACGAGCAGTACTTC
>TRBV5-1|-|TRBJ2-2|TRBD2
CASSSNVAGSGTGELFF
TGCGCCAGCAGCTCAAACGTAGCGGGGAGTGGCACCGGGGAGCTGTTTTTT
>TRBV6-5|-|TRBJ1-1|-
CASSRGYEAFF
TGTGCCAGCAGCCGGGGATATGAAGCTTTCTTT
>TRBV19|-|TRBJ1-4|-
CASSANPEEKLFF
TGTGCCAGTAGTGCTAACCCGGAGGAAAAACTGTTTTTT
>TRBV28|once|TRBJ2-7|TRBD2
CASSLRGGSAGQYF
TGTGCCAGCAGTTTACGGGGCGGGAGTGCGGGGCAGTACTTC
>TRBV27|-|TRBJ1-1|-
CASSLAGFNEAFF
TGTGCCAGCAGTTTAGCAGGGTTTAATGAAGCTTTCTTT
>TRBV2|-|TRBJ1-1|-
CASSEKREGAFF
TGTGCCAGCAGTGAAAAAAGGGAGGGAGCTTTCTTT